The 22 T cell receptor beta chains below were found in one sample sequenced in a study of response to subunit inactivated influenza vaccine. A single record per CDR3 protein comes from TCRdb applying MiXCR to the RT-PCR reads. Of some 850,000 distinct CDR3 sequences in the sample, roughly 20% were seen once. The sample consisted of PBMCs from blood, taken more than 4 days after vaccination. These receptors were obtained from a man between 50 and 59 years old who received an inactivated influenza vaccine.

This clonotype has ten or more counts. The chain links TRBV5-1 to TRBJ1-6, with a possible D match to TRBD1 (5 bases). Germline V CDR1 and CDR2: SGHRS, YFSETQ. V was cut by 1 base and J by 7 bases, with 9 bases left in between. The CDR3 has 14 amino acids. CDR3 DNA: TGCGCCAGCAGCTTGCAGGGTGGCAATTCACCCCTCCACTTT. It encodes CASSLQGGNSPLHF.

The chain links TRBV29-1 to TRBJ2-7; D is unresolved. Germline V CDR1 and CDR2: SQVTM, ANQGSEA. Trimming removed 1 base from V and 2 bases from J, with 15 bases in between. The CDR3 has 15 amino acids. CDR3 in DNA: TGCAGCGTTGAAGGTCACGGGTTGGTCCCCTACGAGCAGTACTTC. Translation gives CSVEGHGLVPYEQYF.

In this sample, this clonotype turned up a few times. CDR3 region: CSAQPGPAGSPLHF. CDR3 nucleotides: TGCAGTGCTCAACCGGGACCCGCTGGTTCACCCCTCCACTTT. This rearrangement joins TRBV20-1 to TRBJ1-6, with a weak D call TRBD1 (5 bases). The V gene lost 5 bases and the J gene lost 9 bases, with 17 bases spanning the gap. Per the germline V gene, CDR1 is DFQATT and CDR2 is SNEGSKA (reference sequence). This CDR3 has 14 amino acids.

The chain joins TRBV10-3 to TRBJ2-2, with TRBD2 as a possible D gene (5 bases). Germline V gives CDR1 ENHRY, CDR2 SYGVKD. The CDR3 spans 18 residues. Trimming took 3 bases from V and 2 from J, leaving 19 bases between them. The DNA of the CDR3 is TGTGCCATCAGTGAACATCGACGCGGAGAGGGTAACACCGGGGAGCTGTTTTTT. Its protein product is CAISEHRRGEGNTGELFF.

In this sample, this clonotype turned up a few times. V and J are TRBV12-3 or TRBV12-4 and TRBJ1-5; tentative D call: TRBD1 (5 bases). Trimming left V 3 bases short and J 6 bases short, with 12 bases between. This CDR3 region has 14 residues. The CDR3 sequence: CASSFGRRGQPQHF. CDR3 nucleotide sequence: TGTGCCAGCAGTTTCGGACGGAGGGGTCAGCCCCAGCATTTT.

This clonotype appeared a few times. This chain joins TRBV20-1 and TRBJ2-1; possible D gene TRBD2, 5 bases. Trimming stripped 0 bases from V and 4 bases from J, with 22 bases between. Germline CDR1 DFQATT, CDR2 SNEGSKA (reference sequence). CDR3 length: 18 amino acids. CDR3 region: CSARDRDRAVPGYNEQFF. CDR3 bases: TGCAGTGCTAGAGATCGGGATCGGGCAGTTCCGGGATACAATGAGCAGTTCTTC.

This clonotype has more than one count but fewer than ten. The V call is TRBV5-1, the J call TRBJ2-1, with D possibly matching TRBD2 (5 bases). This CDR3 region has 12 residues. V lost 4 bases and J lost 5, with 7 bases in between. The germline V gene has CDR1 SGHRS and CDR2 YFSETQ. The CDR3 DNA reads TGCGCCAGCAGCGCGCGGGACAATGAGCAGTTCTTC. As protein: CASSARDNEQFF.

This clonotype has at least ten counts. The J gene is TRBJ2-1, the V gene TRBV29-1; weak D call: TRBD2 (6 bases). Germline assignment: CDR1 SQVTM and CDR2 ANQGSEA. The CDR3 length is 13 residues. V lost 2 bases and J 6 bases, leaving 11 bases between the germline ends. The CDR3 coding sequence is TGCAGCGTTGAAATCGGGAGTGTCAATGAGCAGTTCTTC. Translated, it gives CSVEIGSVNEQFF.

This clonotype was seen a handful of times. The rearrangement links TRBV7-6 to TRBJ1-1; weak D call: TRBD1 (5 bases). Trimming removed 4 bases from V and 9 bases from J, with 12 bases in between. The germline V gene has CDR1 SGHVS and CDR2 FNYEAQ. CDR3 size: 12 residues. The CDR3 sequence is CASSSGGGQAFF. The DNA of the CDR3 is TGTGCCAGCAGCTCGGGGGGAGGACAAGCTTTCTTT.

The chain uses TRBV6-2 or TRBV6-3 and TRBJ2-1; 7 positions match TRBD1. The CDR3 runs 15 residues. The V gene's germline CDR1 is MNHEY and CDR2 SVGEGT. The ends lost 6 bases at V and 3 bases at J; junction bases unmatched: 8. This chain's CDR3 is CASRPGTVFYNEQFF. CDR3 DNA sequence: TGTGCCAGCAGACCCGGGACAGTATTCTACAATGAGCAGTTCTTC.

This clonotype was counted many times. The chain's CDR3 is CATSPRTAGEAFF. The CDR3 DNA reads TGTGCCACCAGCCCTCGGACAGCGGGTGAAGCTTTCTTT. The chain employs TRBV15 and TRBJ1-1; D is possibly TRBD1 (6 bases). There are 13 residues in the CDR3. Per the germline V gene, CDR1 is LNHNV and CDR2 is YYDKDF (reference sequence). With 5 bases removed from V and 7 bases from J, the gap between germline ends came to 14 bases.

This clonotype was counted a few times. The chain employs TRBV20-1 and TRBJ1-5; a weak D match, TRBD1 (5 bases). V lost 1 base and J lost 2, with 9 bases in between. Per the germline V gene, CDR1 is DFQATT and CDR2 is SNEGSKA (reference sequence). This CDR3 is built from 14 residues. Here the CDR3 DNA reads TGCAGTGCTAGAGGGGGGTTTGGCAATCAGCCCCAGCATTTT. Amino acids: CSARGGFGNQPQHF.

This clonotype has just a few counts. V is TRBV18 and J is TRBJ2-1; 7 positions agree with TRBD1. With 4 bases clipped from V and 0 bases from J, the junction kept 12 bases outside the gene matches. Germline V gene lookup returns CDR1 KGHSH and CDR2 LQKENI. The CDR3 sequence is 18 residues long. CDR3 nucleotide sequence: TGTGCCAGCTCACAGCTAAGACAGGGTTCCAACTCCTACAATGAGCAGTTCTTC. As protein: CASSQLRQGSNSYNEQFF.

The chain joins TRBV12-3 or TRBV12-4 to TRBJ1-3; D gene unclear. V lost 3 bases and J lost 4, with 10 bases in between. This CDR3 is 14 amino acids long. CDR3 protein: CASSFLNPGNTIYF. CDR3 sequence (DNA): TGTGCCAGCAGTTTCCTAAACCCCGGAAACACCATATATTTT.

This clonotype was seen many times. The gene calls are TRBV20-1 and TRBJ1-1; tentative D call: TRBD1 (6 bases). V was clipped by 5 bases and J by 1 base, with 17 bases between them. There are 15 residues in the CDR3. The V gene's germline CDR1 is DFQATT and CDR2 SNEGSKA (reference sequence). Here the CDR3 DNA reads TGCAGTGCTGAATATCAGGGGTTCGGGAACACTGAAGCTTTCTTT. Protein sequence: CSAEYQGFGNTEAFF.

The chain couples TRBV7-9 to TRBJ2-2; TRBD2 agrees at 11 bases. The CDR3 runs to 17 residues. In germline, CDR1 is SEHNR, CDR2 FQNEAQ (reference sequence). V was pared by 2 bases and J by 5 bases, with 7 bases of the junction left unmatched. CDR3 bases: TGTGCCAGCAGCTTAAATCTAGCGGGGGGCCGGACCGGGGAGCTGTTTTTT. It translates to CASSLNLAGGRTGELFF.

This clonotype was seen at least ten times. In DNA form, the CDR3 reads TGTGCCAGCAGTTACGACAGCTCCTACGAGCAGTACTTC. Translating it yields CASSYDSSYEQYF. J is TRBJ2-7 and V is TRBV12-3 or TRBV12-4; D perhaps matches TRBD1 (5 bases). CDR3 length equals 13 residues. Trimming stripped 4 bases from V and 0 bases from J, with 7 bases between.

The chain is built from TRBV7-2 and TRBJ2-7; TRBD1 aligns across 9 bases. Germline V gene sequence: CDR1 SGHTA, CDR2 FQGNSA. J gave up 3 bases and V 5 bases, and 8 bases lay outside the gene matches. CDR3 size: 15 residues. CDR3 sequence: CASSETGTGNYEQYF. CDR3 in DNA: TGTGCCAGCAGCGAGACCGGGACAGGGAACTACGAGCAGTACTTC.

The chain employs TRBV20-1 and TRBJ2-5, with D possibly being TRBD1 (5 bases). The germline V gene has CDR1 DFQATT and CDR2 SNEGSKA (reference sequence). With 6 bases removed from V and 0 bases from J, the gap between germline ends came to 17 bases. The length of the CDR3 is 15 residues. CDR3 residues: CSANNLRDNQETQYF. The DNA of the CDR3 is TGCAGTGCGAACAACCTCAGGGATAACCAAGAGACCCAGTACTTC.

V usage is TRBV7-2 and J usage is TRBJ2-7; D remains unclear. The CDR3 length is 13 residues. V was cut by 1 base and J by 7 bases, with 11 bases left in between. The germline V gene encodes CDR1 SGHTA and CDR2 FQGNSA. The CDR3 loop reads CASSLVPSGEQYF. Here the CDR3 DNA reads TGTGCCAGCAGCTTAGTTCCCTCCGGGGAGCAGTACTTC.

The chain combines TRBV20-1 with TRBJ1-1; D unresolved. This CDR3 is built from 12 residues. Trimming left V 0 bases short and J 9 bases short, with 11 bases between. The germline V gene has CDR1 DFQATT and CDR2 SNEGSKA (reference sequence). CDR3 sequence reads: CSARDLRPQAFF. The CDR3 DNA follows: TGCAGTGCTAGAGATCTGAGGCCCCAAGCTTTCTTT.

The chain couples TRBV20-1 to TRBJ1-2; D unresolved. V lost 3 bases to trimming and J lost 5 bases, with 13 bases between them. From germline, CDR1 is DFQATT and CDR2 SNEGSKA (reference sequence). This CDR3 region has 13 residues. The chain's CDR3 is CSASFEMGYGYTF. The CDR3 bases are TGCAGTGCTAGCTTCGAAATGGGGTATGGCTACACCTTC.